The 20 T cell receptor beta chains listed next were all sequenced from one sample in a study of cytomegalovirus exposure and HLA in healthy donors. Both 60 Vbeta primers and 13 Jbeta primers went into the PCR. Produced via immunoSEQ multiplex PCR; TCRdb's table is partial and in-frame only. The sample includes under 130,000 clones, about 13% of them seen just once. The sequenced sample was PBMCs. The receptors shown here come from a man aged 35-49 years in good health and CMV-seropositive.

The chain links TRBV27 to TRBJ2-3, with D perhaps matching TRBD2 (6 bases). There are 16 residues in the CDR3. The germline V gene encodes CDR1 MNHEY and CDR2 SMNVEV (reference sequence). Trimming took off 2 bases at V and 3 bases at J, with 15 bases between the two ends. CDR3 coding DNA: TGTGCCAGCAGTTTAGCTTCCGGGACTGTTACAGATACGCAGTATTTT. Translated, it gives CASSLASGTVTDTQYF.

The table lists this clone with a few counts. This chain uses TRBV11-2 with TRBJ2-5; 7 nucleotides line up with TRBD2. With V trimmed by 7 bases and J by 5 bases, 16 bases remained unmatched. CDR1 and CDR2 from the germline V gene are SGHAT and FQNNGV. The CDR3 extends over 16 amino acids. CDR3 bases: TGTGCCAGCAACTCGTTTTGGGACCTAGCGGAGGAGACCCAGTACTTC. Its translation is CASNSFWDLAEETQYF.

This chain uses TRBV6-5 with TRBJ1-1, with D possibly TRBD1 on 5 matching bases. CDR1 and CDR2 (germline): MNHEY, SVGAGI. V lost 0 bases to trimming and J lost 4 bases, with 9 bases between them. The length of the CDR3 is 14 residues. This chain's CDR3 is CASSYSPGGTEAFF. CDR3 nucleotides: TGTGCCAGCAGTTACTCCCCCGGGGGCACTGAAGCTTTCTTT.

The CDR3 sequence: CASTLYGVNTNYGYTF. In DNA form, the CDR3 reads TGCGCCAGCACCCTTTACGGGGTGAATACTAACTATGGCTACACCTTC. This chain links TRBV5-1 with TRBJ1-2; D gene ambiguous. CDR3 length: 16 residues. V was trimmed by 6 bases and J by 0 bases, leaving 18 bases between them. Germline CDR1 is SGHRS and CDR2 is YFSETQ.

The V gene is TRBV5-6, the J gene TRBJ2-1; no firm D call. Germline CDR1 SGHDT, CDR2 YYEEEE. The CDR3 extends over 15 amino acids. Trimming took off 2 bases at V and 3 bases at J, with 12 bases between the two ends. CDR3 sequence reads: CASSFQIALYNEQFF. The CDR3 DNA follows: TGTGCCAGCAGCTTCCAGATTGCCCTCTACAATGAGCAGTTCTTC.

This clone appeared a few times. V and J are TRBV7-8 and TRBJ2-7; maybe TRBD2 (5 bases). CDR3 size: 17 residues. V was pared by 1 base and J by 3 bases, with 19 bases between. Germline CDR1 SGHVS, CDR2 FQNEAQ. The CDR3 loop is CASSLEARAAGFYEQYF. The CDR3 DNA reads TGTGCCAGCAGCTTAGAGGCCAGAGCGGCCGGGTTCTACGAGCAGTACTTC.

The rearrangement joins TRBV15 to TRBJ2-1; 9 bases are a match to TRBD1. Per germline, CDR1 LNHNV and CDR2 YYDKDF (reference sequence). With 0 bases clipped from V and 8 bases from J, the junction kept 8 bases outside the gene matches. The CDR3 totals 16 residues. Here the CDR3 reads CATSRDQGTGTYEQFF. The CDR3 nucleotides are TGTGCCACCAGCAGAGATCAGGGGACAGGGACCTATGAGCAGTTCTTC.

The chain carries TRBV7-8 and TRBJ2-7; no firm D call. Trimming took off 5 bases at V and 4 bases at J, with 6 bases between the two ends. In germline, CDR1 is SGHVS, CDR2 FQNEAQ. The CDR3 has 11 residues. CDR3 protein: CASSNLYEQYF. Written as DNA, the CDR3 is TGTGCCAGCAGCAACCTATACGAGCAGTACTTC. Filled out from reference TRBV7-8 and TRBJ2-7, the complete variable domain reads GAGVSQSPRYKVAKRGQDVALRCDPISGHVSLFWYQQALGQGPEFLTYFQNEAQLDKSGLPSDRFFAERPEGSVSTLKIQRTQQEDSAVYLCASSNLYEQYFGPGTRLTVT.

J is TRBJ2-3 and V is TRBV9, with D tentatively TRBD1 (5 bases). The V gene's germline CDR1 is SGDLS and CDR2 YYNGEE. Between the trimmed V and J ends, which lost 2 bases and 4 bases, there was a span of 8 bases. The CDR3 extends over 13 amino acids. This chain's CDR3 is CASSVQGSDTQYF. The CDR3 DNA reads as TGTGCCAGCAGCGTCCAGGGATCAGATACGCAGTATTTT.

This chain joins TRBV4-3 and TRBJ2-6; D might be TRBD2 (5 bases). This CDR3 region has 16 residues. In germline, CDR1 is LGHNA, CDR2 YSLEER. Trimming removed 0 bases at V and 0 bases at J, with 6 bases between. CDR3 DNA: TGCGCCAGCAGCCAAGAAGAGGGCTCTGGGGCCAACGTCCTGACTTTC. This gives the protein CASSQEEGSGANVLTF.

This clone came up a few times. As DNA, the CDR3 is TGTGCCAGCAGTTTCGACACCCGGACAGGGGCGAGCACCGGGGAGCTGTTTTTT. This codes for CASSFDTRTGASTGELFF. V usage is TRBV27 and J usage is TRBJ2-2, with 9 bases identical to TRBD1. V lost 3 bases, J lost 4 bases, and 12 bases stayed unmatched. The germline CDR1 and CDR2 sequences are MNHEY and SMNVEV (reference sequence). This CDR3 contains 18 residues.

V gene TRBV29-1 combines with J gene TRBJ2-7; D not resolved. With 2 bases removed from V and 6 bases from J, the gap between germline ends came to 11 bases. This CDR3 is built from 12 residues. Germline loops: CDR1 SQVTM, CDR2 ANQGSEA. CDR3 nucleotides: TGCAGCGTTGAATCTGTCGCTAGCGAGCAGTACTTC. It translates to CSVESVASEQYF.

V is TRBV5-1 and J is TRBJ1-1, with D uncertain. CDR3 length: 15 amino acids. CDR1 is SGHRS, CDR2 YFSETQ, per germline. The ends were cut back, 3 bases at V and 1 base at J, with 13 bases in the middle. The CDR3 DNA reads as TGCGCCAGCAGCTCTCGCGGGCAGTGGAACACTGAAGCTTTCTTT. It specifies CASSSRGQWNTEAFF.

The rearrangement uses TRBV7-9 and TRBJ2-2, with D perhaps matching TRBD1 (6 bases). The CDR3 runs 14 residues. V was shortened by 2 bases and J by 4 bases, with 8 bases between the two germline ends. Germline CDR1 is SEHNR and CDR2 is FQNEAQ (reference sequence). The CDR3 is CASSLLGGTGELFF. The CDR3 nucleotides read TGTGCCAGCAGCTTATTAGGGGGCACCGGGGAGCTGTTTTTT.

The CDR3 loop is CSGTLQGTYGYTF. Written as DNA, the CDR3 is TGCAGCGGAACCCTACAGGGGACCTATGGCTACACCTTC. The chain carries TRBV29-1 and TRBJ1-2; TRBD1 agrees at 7 bases. Germline-derived CDR1 and CDR2 are SQVTM and ANQGSEA. The CDR3 spans 13 residues. J was trimmed by 4 bases and V by 7 bases; bases with no gene match: 9. The variable domain in full, with the rest retrieved from reference TRBV29-1 and TRBJ1-2, is SAVISQKPSRDICQRGTSLTIQCQVDSQVTMMFWYRQQPGQSLTLIATANQGSEATYESGFVIDKFPISRPNLTFSTLTVSNMSPEDSSIYLCSGTLQGTYGYTFGSGTRLTVV.

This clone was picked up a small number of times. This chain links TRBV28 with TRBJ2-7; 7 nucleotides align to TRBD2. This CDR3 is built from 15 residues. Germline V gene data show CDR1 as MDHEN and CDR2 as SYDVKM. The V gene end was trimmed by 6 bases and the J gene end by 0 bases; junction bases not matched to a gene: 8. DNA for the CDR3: TGTGCCAGCAGCCCCCTAGCGGCCGTCTCCTACGAGCAGTACTTC. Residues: CASSPLAAVSYEQYF.

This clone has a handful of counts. The CDR3 sequence: CASSNQLAGGEKLFF. The DNA for the CDR3 is TGTGCCAGCTCGAACCAGTTGGCGGGAGGTGAAAAACTGTTTTTT. The rearrangement links TRBV18 to TRBJ1-4; D is uncertain. CDR3 length: 15 amino acids. V was trimmed by 6 bases and J by 7 bases, leaving 18 bases between them. Germline V CDR1 and CDR2: KGHSH, LQKENI.

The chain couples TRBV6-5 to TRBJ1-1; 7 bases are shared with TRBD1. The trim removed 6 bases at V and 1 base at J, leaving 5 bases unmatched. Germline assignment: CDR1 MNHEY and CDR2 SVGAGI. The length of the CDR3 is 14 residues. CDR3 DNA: TGTGCCAGCAGACGACAGGGCTCGAACACTGAAGCTTTCTTT. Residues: CASRRQGSNTEAFF.

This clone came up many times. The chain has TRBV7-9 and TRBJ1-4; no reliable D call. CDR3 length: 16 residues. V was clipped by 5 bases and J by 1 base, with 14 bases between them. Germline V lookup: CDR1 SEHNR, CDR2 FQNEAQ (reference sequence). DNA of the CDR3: TGTGCCAGCAGCCCCATAGGAGGTCAAACTAATGAAAAACTGTTTTTT. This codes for CASSPIGGQTNEKLFF.

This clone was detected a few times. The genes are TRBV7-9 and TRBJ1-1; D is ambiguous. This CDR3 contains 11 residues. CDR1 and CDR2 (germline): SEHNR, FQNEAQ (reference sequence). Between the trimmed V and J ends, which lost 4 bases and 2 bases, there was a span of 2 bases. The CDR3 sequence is CASSSNTEAFF. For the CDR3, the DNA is TGTGCCAGCAGCTCAAACACTGAAGCTTTCTTT.